The clone carrying this T cell receptor beta chain was recorded once. The antigen is not known. Nashville, Tennessee was home to all donors, who were Caucasian adults. The data are from a study of shared clonotypes between healthy human individuals. Study background: Each donor's CD8 memory used one plate, CD8 naive two, each CD4 subset three. Study-wide points: Rarefaction revealed incomplete sorted-subset sequencing despite large depth.

Only in-frame clones appear in the TCRdb table, and some are missing; sequencing was by immunoSEQ multiplex PCR. The sample carries fewer than 1.4 million clones, about four fifths recorded once. This CDR3 region has 14 residues. Germline-derived CDR1 and CDR2 are MDHEN and SYDVKM. V was shortened by 5 bases and J by 4 bases, with 12 bases between the two germline ends. J is TRBJ1-5 and V is TRBV28; the D is unclear. The sample comprised memory CD4+ T cells from PBMCs. Stated subset: CD45RA-negative fraction. The receptor's source is a man aged 18 to 30 in good health. Some clones in this sample may be carry-over from other donors' samples. DNA of the CDR3: TGTGCCAGCAGTCGGGGAGGGCCAAATCAGCCCCAGCATTTT. This codes for CASSRGGPNQPQHF.